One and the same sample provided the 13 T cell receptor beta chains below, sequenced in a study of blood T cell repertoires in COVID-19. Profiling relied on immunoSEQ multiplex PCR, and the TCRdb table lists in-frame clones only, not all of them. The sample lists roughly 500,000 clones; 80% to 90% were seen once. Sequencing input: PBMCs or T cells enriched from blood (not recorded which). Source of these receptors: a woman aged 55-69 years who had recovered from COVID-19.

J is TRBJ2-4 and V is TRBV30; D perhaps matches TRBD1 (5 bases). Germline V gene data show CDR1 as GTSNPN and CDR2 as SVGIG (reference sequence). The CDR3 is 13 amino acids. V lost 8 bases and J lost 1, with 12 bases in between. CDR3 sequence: CARDGAAKNIQYF. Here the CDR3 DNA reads TGTGCCCGAGATGGGGCCGCCAAAAACATTCAGTACTTC.

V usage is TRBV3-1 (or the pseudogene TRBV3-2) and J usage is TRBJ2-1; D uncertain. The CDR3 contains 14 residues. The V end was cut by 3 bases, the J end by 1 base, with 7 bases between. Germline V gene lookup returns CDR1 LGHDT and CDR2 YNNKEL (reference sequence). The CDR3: CASSQVDSYNEQFF. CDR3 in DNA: TGTGCCAGCAGCCAGGTAGATTCCTACAATGAGCAGTTCTTC.

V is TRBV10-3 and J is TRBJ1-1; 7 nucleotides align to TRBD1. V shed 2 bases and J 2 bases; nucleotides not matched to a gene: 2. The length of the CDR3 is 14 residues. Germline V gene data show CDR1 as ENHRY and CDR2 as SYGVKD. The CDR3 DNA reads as TGTGCCATCAGTGAGAGACAGGGTAACACTGAAGCTTTCTTT. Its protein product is CAISERQGNTEAFF.

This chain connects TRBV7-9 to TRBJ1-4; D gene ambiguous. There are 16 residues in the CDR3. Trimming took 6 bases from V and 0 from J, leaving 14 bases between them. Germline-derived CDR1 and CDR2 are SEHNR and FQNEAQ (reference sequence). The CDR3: CASSPGNWATNEKLFF. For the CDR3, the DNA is TGTGCCAGCAGTCCGGGGAATTGGGCAACTAATGAAAAACTGTTTTTT.

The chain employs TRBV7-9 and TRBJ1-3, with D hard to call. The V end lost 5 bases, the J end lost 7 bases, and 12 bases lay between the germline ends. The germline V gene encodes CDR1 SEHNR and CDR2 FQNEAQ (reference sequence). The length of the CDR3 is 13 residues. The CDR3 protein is CASSRPDWNTIYF. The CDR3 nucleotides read TGTGCCAGCAGCAGACCTGACTGGAACACCATATATTTT.

Written as DNA, the CDR3 is TGTGCCAGCTCAATTGCTAGGACAGAGAACACCGGGGAGCTGTTTTTT. It yields the protein CASSIARTENTGELFF. This chain joins TRBV18 and TRBJ2-2, with a tentative D call TRBD1 (6 bases). This CDR3 region has 16 residues. Germline V lookup: CDR1 KGHSH, CDR2 LQKENI. Trimming took 5 bases from V and 1 from J, leaving 14 bases between them. Looking up the rest from reference TRBV18 and TRBJ2-2 gives the full variable domain: NAGVMQNPRHLVRRRGQEARLRCSPMKGHSHVYWYRQLPEEGLKFMVYLQKENIIDESGMPKERFSAEFPKEGPSILRIQQVVRGDSAAYFCASSIARTENTGELFFGEGSRLTVL.

The CDR3 nucleotides read TGTGCCAGCAGGCACAGTGGGGGGAACGAGCAGTACGTC. This codes for CASRHSGGNEQYV. The rearrangement links TRBV28 to TRBJ2-7; D is possibly TRBD2 (6 bases). CDR1 is MDHEN, CDR2 SYDVKM, per germline. V lost 6 bases, J lost 5 bases, and 14 bases lay in between. The CDR3 totals 13 residues.

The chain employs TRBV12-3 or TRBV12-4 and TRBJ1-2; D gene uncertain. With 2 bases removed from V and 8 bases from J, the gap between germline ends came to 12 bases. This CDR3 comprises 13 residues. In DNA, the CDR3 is TGTGCCAGCAGTTTAAGGCAGGTGGGCGGCTACACCTTC. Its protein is CASSLRQVGGYTF.

The CDR3: CASSLAGYNEQFF. In DNA form, the CDR3 reads TGTGCCAGCAGTTTAGCAGGATACAATGAGCAGTTCTTC. The chain links TRBV27 to TRBJ2-1, with D unresolved. The CDR3 is 13 residues long. V lost 2 bases and J lost 4, with 6 bases in between. CDR1 MNHEY and CDR2 SMNVEV come from the germline V gene (reference sequence).

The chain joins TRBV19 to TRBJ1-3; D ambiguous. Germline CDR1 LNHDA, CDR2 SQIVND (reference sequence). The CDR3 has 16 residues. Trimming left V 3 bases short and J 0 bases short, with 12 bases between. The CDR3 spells CASSIPPGYSGNTIYF. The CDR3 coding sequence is TGTGCCAGTAGTATTCCGCCGGGTTACTCTGGAAACACCATATATTTT.

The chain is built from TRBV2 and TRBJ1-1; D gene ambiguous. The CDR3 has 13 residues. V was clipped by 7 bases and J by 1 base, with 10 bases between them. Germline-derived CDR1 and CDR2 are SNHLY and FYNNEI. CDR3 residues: CASTGSQNTEAFF. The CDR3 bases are TGTGCCAGCACGGGGAGCCAGAACACTGAAGCTTTCTTT.

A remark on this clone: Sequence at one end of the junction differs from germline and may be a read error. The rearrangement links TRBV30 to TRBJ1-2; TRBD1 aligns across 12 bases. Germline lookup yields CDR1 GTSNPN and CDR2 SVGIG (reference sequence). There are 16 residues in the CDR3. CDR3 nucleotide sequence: TGTGCCTGGAGTGCCCCCCGATATCAACCGGGACAGGGGGCAGACTTC. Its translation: CAWSAPRYQPGQGADF.

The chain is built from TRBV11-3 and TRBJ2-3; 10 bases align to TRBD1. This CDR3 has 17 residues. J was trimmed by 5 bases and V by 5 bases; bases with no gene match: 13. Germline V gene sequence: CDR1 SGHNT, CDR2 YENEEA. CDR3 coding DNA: TGTGCCAGCAGCCGATACCCCGGGACAGGGGAGGGAGATACGCAGTATTTT. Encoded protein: CASSRYPGTGEGDTQYF.